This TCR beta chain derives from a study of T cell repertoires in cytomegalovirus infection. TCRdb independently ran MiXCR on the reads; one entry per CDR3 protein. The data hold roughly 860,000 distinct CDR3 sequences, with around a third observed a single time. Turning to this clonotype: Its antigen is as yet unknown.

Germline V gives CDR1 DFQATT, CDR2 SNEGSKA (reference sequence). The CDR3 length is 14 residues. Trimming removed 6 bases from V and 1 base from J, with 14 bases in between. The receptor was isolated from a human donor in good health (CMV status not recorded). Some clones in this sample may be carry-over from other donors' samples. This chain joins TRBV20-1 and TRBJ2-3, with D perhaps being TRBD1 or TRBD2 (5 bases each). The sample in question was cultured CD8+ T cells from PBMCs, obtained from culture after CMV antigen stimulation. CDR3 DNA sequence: TGCAGTGCCCGCGAGGGGCTAGGCACAGATACGCAGTATTTT. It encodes CSAREGLGTDTQYF.